A single sample is the source of the 31 T cell receptor beta chains below, sequenced in a study of breast tumors, draining lymph nodes, adjacent tissues. TCRdb called the multiplex PCR reads again in MiXCR, with one record for every CDR3 protein. The repertoire includes some 200,000 distinct CDR3 sequences, around a third of them detected once, and roughly 4.3% sits in the top ten. The lymph nodes were axillary draining lymph nodes from breast cancer patients. Sequencing used axillary lymph node tissue. These receptor sequences come from a female donor with breast cancer. Some clones in this sample may be carry-over from other donors' samples.

Many counts were recorded for this clonotype. The chain combines TRBV30 with TRBJ1-5, with 7 nucleotides matching TRBD1. J was trimmed by 3 bases and V by 2 bases; bases with no gene match: 1. Germline CDR1 and CDR2: GTSNPN and SVGIG (reference sequence). This CDR3 has 13 residues. DNA of the CDR3: TGTGCCTGGAGTACAGGGGCCAATCAGCCCCAGCATTTT. Its translation is CAWSTGANQPQHF.

This clonotype has at least ten counts. V gene TRBV5-6 combines with J gene TRBJ2-6; TRBD1 matches 7 bases. Germline V gene sequence: CDR1 SGHDT, CDR2 YYEEEE. This CDR3 has 18 amino acids. V was pared by 0 bases and J by 0 bases, with 6 bases of the junction left unmatched. DNA of the CDR3: TGTGCCAGCAGCTTGGAGGGGGCCGGAACCTCTGGGGCCAACGTCCTGACTTTC. Protein product: CASSLEGAGTSGANVLTF.

This clonotype showed up many times. The chain combines TRBV19 with TRBJ2-7; TRBD2 aligns across 7 bases. V lost 3 bases, J lost 3 bases, and 14 bases stayed unmatched. This CDR3 has 17 amino acids. Germline CDR1 LNHDA, CDR2 SQIVND (reference sequence). The CDR3 region has the DNA TGTGCCAGTAGTATGGCTTTGTCACGGACTAGAAACTACGAGCAGTACTTC. This translates into CASSMALSRTRNYEQYF.

The chain carries TRBV12-3 or TRBV12-4 and TRBJ2-5; TRBD2 matches at 8 bases. The CDR3 extends over 14 amino acids. CDR3 in amino acids: CALRAGDNQETQYF. CDR3 sequence (DNA): TGTGCACTCCGAGCGGGGGACAACCAAGAGACCCAGTACTTC.

This chain joins TRBV7-7 and TRBJ2-5; perhaps D is TRBD1 or TRBD2 (5 bases each). The CDR3 runs to 15 residues. Germline values: CDR1 SSHAT, CDR2 FNYEAQ (reference sequence). CDR3 in DNA: TGTGCTAGAGATCTGCCGGGGCAGCTCCAAGAGACCCAGTACTTC. It yields the protein CARDLPGQLQETQYF.

The count of this clonotype is one. The CDR3 does not close with the conserved phenylalanine or tryptophan, likely indicating a read error. The DNA is omitted, as the CDR3 cannot be located on it reliably, and the CDR3 follows TCRdb's listing. This CDR3 is CASRVGGSQETQYL. V and J are TRBV7-6 and TRBJ2-5; the D call of TRBD1 is as the table states it, not checked on the DNA. From germline, CDR1 is SGHVS and CDR2 FNYEAQ. The CDR3 spans 14 amino acids, including both terminal residues.

Concerning this clonotype itself: Given a much more abundant clone one base away, this may be a read error. The CDR3 loop reads CASSLEGRAPQYF. The CDR3 DNA sequence: TGTGCCAGCAGCTTAGAGGGTCGGGCTCCCCAGTATTTT. The chain joins TRBV11-3 to TRBJ2-3, with D unclear. V was cut by 0 bases and J by 12 bases, with 13 bases left in between. The length of the CDR3 is 13 residues. Per germline, CDR1 SGHNT and CDR2 YENEEA.

This clonotype was observed at least ten times. The CDR3 DNA sequence: TGCAGTGCTAGAGATGAGGGACTAGCGGGGGGAGAGCAGTTCTTC. Amino acids: CSARDEGLAGGEQFF. J is TRBJ2-1 and V is TRBV20-1, with 15 bases lining up with TRBD2. V was clipped by 0 bases and J by 10 bases; unmatched bases: 4. The length of the CDR3 is 15 residues. Germline V gene sequence: CDR1 DFQATT, CDR2 SNEGSKA (reference sequence).

This clonotype occurred a few times. A much larger clone sits a single nucleotide away, making a read error possible. The chain is built from TRBV6-1 and TRBJ1-5, with 9 bases lining up with TRBD1. V shed 5 bases, J shed 1 base, and the junction held 3 bases outside the gene matches. Germline V gene data show CDR1 as MNHNS and CDR2 as SASEGT. The CDR3 spans 15 residues. As DNA, the CDR3 is TGTGCCAGCAGTCGGGGGACAGGGAGCAATCAGCCCCAGCATTTT. Its translation: CASSRGTGSNQPQHF.

This clonotype was seen ten or more times. The junction shows a germline mismatch at one end, possibly a read error. The chain couples TRBV7-7 to TRBJ2-5; TRBD2 agrees at 10 bases. Germline V gene sequence: CDR1 SSHAT, CDR2 FNYEAQ (reference sequence). The CDR3 is 15 amino acids. CDR3 loop: CASSRTSGYQETQYF. CDR3 coding DNA: TGTGCTAGCAGCCGGACTAGCGGTTATCAAGAGACCCAGTACTTC.

This clonotype occurred many times. With a much larger clone just one base away, this may be a read error. This chain links TRBV9 with TRBJ1-6; maybe TRBD1 (5 bases). Germline V lookup: CDR1 SGDLS, CDR2 YYNGEE. The CDR3 totals 15 residues. The CDR3, as DNA: TGTGCCAGCAGCGTAGCCCCTCAGGGCAATTCACCCCCCCACTTT. Translated, it gives CASSVAPQGNSPPHF.

Details on this clonotype: A junction boundary mismatches the germline segment, possibly from a read error. The chain employs TRBV24-1 and TRBJ1-5; D remains unclear. The V gene's germline CDR1 is KGHDR and CDR2 SFDVKD. CDR3 size: 12 residues. In DNA form, the CDR3 reads TGTGCCACCAGTGAGTCCGGTCAGACCCAGCATTTT. Translation: CATSESGQTQHF.

A note on this clonotype: This may be a read error: a much more frequent sequence differs by one nucleotide. V usage is TRBV27 and J usage is TRBJ1-6, with 8 nucleotides matching TRBD1. CDR1 and CDR2 (germline): MNHEY, SMNVEV (reference sequence). This CDR3 is 15 amino acids long. The CDR3 DNA reads TGTGCCAGCAGTAGGGGGACAGGCTATAATTCACCCTTCCACTTT. Protein product: CASSRGTGYNSPFHF.

With respect to this clonotype: It may be a read error: a sequence one base away is much more abundant. The V gene is TRBV6-1, the J gene TRBJ2-5, with TRBD1 as a possible D gene (6 bases). The CDR3 spans 16 residues. The V end was cut by 5 bases, the J end by 5 bases, with 21 bases between. Germline assignment: CDR1 MNHNS and CDR2 SASEGT. CDR3: CASSPRGTPQGETQYF. CDR3 in DNA: TGTGCCAGCAGTCCCCGAGGGACACCCCAAGGGGAGACCCAGTACTTC.

The sample holds many counts of this clonotype. The chain carries TRBV9 and TRBJ2-7, with D maybe TRBD2 (6 bases). CDR3 length equals 12 residues. V was clipped by 5 bases and J by 7 bases, with 13 bases between them. From germline, CDR1 is SGDLS and CDR2 YYNGEE. The CDR3 bases are TGTGCCAGCAGTGAAACCGGGGGTGAGCAGTACTTC. Amino acids: CASSETGGEQYF.

The chain has TRBV15 and TRBJ2-5; weak D call: TRBD1 (8 bases). Trimming shortened V by 3 bases and J by 1 base, and 21 bases separated the two germline ends. The germline gives CDR1 LNHNV, CDR2 YYDKDF (reference sequence). This CDR3 contains 18 residues. The CDR3 here is CATSSLGAHRGGQETQYF. The DNA for the CDR3 is TGTGCCACCAGCAGCTTGGGGGCCCACAGGGGGGGCCAAGAGACCCAGTACTTC.

This clonotype was recorded at least ten times. V usage is TRBV2 and J usage is TRBJ2-3; D gene ambiguous. The germline gives CDR1 SNHLY, CDR2 FYNNEI. This CDR3 is 12 amino acids long. Trimming left V 7 bases short and J 6 bases short, with 11 bases between. The CDR3 spells CASIRDLDTQYF. In DNA form, the CDR3 reads TGTGCCAGCATTAGGGATTTGGATACGCAGTATTTT. The whole variable domain, filled in from reference TRBV2 and TRBJ2-3, reads EPEVTQTPSHQVTQMGQEVILRCVPISNHLYFYWYRQILGQKVEFLVSFYNNEISEKSEIFDDQFSVERPDGSNFTLKIRSTKLEDSAMYFCASIRDLDTQYFGPGTRLTVL.

This clonotype showed up many times. The rearrangement joins TRBV30 to TRBJ1-5; D gene ambiguous. V was clipped by 2 bases and J by 2 bases, with 7 bases between them. CDR3 length equals 13 residues. Germline V CDR1 and CDR2: GTSNPN, SVGIG (reference sequence). CDR3 sequence reads: CAWSSGGNQPQHF. In DNA form, the CDR3 reads TGTGCCTGGAGTTCAGGTGGCAATCAGCCCCAGCATTTT.

The table lists this clonotype with many counts. The rearrangement joins TRBV7-2 to TRBJ2-7; 8 bases align to TRBD1. Trimming took 4 bases from V and 0 from J; bases not matched to a gene: 2. Germline V gene data show CDR1 as SGHTA and CDR2 as FQGNSA. The CDR3 sequence is 14 residues long. The CDR3 reads CASSWGQASYEQYF. CDR3 coding DNA: TGTGCCAGCAGCTGGGGACAGGCCTCCTACGAGCAGTACTTC. Full variable domain (rest looked up from reference TRBV7-2 and TRBJ2-7): GAGVSQSPSNKVTEKGKDVELRCDPISGHTALYWYRQSLGQGLEFLIYFQGNSAPDKSGLPSDRFSAERTGGSVSTLTIQRTQQEDSAVYLCASSWGQASYEQYFGPGTRLTVT.

This clonotype was counted at least ten times. This chain joins TRBV18 and TRBJ2-7, with D perhaps matching TRBD1 (6 bases). The CDR3 contains 14 residues. V was clipped by 3 bases and J by 6 bases, with 15 bases between them. Germline V gene data show CDR1 as KGHSH and CDR2 as LQKENI. The CDR3 here is CASSPNTGRSEQYF. DNA of the CDR3: TGTGCCAGCTCACCTAATACAGGGAGATCCGAGCAGTACTTC.

This clonotype has at least ten counts. The chain links TRBV2 to TRBJ2-7; D perhaps matches TRBD1 (6 bases). The CDR3 spans 15 residues. CDR1 is SNHLY, CDR2 FYNNEI, per germline. The V end lost 1 base, the J end lost 0 bases, and 10 bases lay between the germline ends. This CDR3 reads CASSEDGDTSYEQYF. In DNA form, the CDR3 reads TGTGCCAGCAGTGAAGACGGGGACACCTCCTACGAGCAGTACTTC.

This clonotype appeared many times. This chain joins TRBV4-2 and TRBJ2-3; D remains unclear. The CDR3 extends over 14 amino acids. Germline V gene sequence: CDR1 LGHNA, CDR2 YNFKEQ. Trimming removed 0 bases from V and 2 bases from J, with 6 bases in between. The CDR3 sequence is CASSQDTYTDTQYF. The CDR3 DNA follows: TGTGCCAGCAGCCAAGATACCTACACAGATACGCAGTATTTT.

The gene calls are TRBV20-1 and TRBJ1-4, with a tentative D call TRBD1 (5 bases). The CDR3 sequence is 13 residues long. V lost 0 bases and J 7 bases, leaving 9 bases between the germline ends. Germline V gives CDR1 DFQATT, CDR2 SNEGSKA (reference sequence). CDR3 sequence: CSAREGRGEKLFF. For the CDR3, the DNA is TGCAGTGCTAGAGAGGGGCGAGGTGAAAAACTGTTTTTT.

Only a few counts were recorded for this clonotype. At one end the junction does not follow the germline gene, possibly because of a read error. The V gene is TRBV6-2 or TRBV6-3, the J gene TRBJ2-5; a weak D match, TRBD2 (7 bases). The CDR3 runs to 15 residues. The germline V gene has CDR1 MNHEY and CDR2 SVGEGT. The CDR3 coding sequence is TGTGCCAGCAGTCAAGGGGGGGCTGGCCAAGAGACCCGGTACTTC. It encodes CASSQGGAGQETRYF.

This clonotype came up many times. The chain employs TRBV19 and TRBJ2-1, with 7 bases fitting TRBD2. V lost 4 bases to trimming and J lost 4 bases; unmatched junction nucleotides: 4. CDR1 is LNHDA and CDR2 is SQIVND in the germline V gene (reference sequence). This CDR3 contains 14 residues. This CDR3 reads CASSTGLDYNEQFF. CDR3 coding DNA: TGTGCCAGTAGTACCGGACTAGATTACAATGAGCAGTTCTTC.

In its sample, this clonotype was seen a few times. This rearrangement joins TRBV12-3 or TRBV12-4 to TRBJ1-1; D uncertain. Trimming removed 7 bases from V and 6 bases from J, with 12 bases in between. The CDR3 is 12 amino acids. CDR3 residues: CASKSIGSEAFF. The CDR3 DNA is TGTGCCAGCAAATCTATAGGTTCTGAAGCTTTCTTT.

V gene TRBV11-2 combines with J gene TRBJ1-2; 7 bases align to TRBD1. J lost 4 bases, V lost 3 bases, and 14 bases had no gene match. The germline V gene encodes CDR1 SGHAT and CDR2 FQNNGV. CDR3 length equals 17 residues. The CDR3 loop is CASSLGKGGSIGYGYTF. The CDR3, as DNA: TGTGCCAGCAGCTTGGGGAAAGGGGGCAGCATCGGCTATGGCTACACCTTC.

As to this clonotype: A much bigger clone sits one base away, suggesting this may be a read error. This chain links TRBV11-3 with TRBJ2-1; no firm D call. The CDR3 spans 15 residues. The germline V gene has CDR1 SGHNT and CDR2 YENEEA. The V gene lost 1 base and the J gene lost 4 bases, with 11 bases spanning the gap. The CDR3 is CASSLGRGAYNEQFF. Here the CDR3 DNA reads TGTGCCAGCAGCTTAGGACGCGGCGCGTACAATGAGCAGTTCTTC.

V is TRBV2 and J is TRBJ2-1, with 7 bases fitting TRBD1. This CDR3 has 14 amino acids. Germline values: CDR1 SNHLY, CDR2 FYNNEI. Trimming at V came to 6 bases and at J to 5 bases, leaving 7 bases not matched to a gene. The chain's CDR3 is CASSLFTGDNEQFF. The DNA of the CDR3 is TGTGCCAGCAGCCTTTTTACAGGGGACAATGAGCAGTTCTTC.

This clonotype occurred once. The chain uses TRBV20-1 and TRBJ2-3; 8 nucleotides agree with TRBD2. CDR1 is DFQATT, CDR2 SNEGSKA, per germline (reference sequence). V was clipped by 6 bases and J by 4 bases; unmatched bases: 12. This CDR3 has 15 residues. Here the CDR3 reads CSALATSDFPDTQYF. The CDR3 DNA reads as TGCAGTGCCCTCGCGACTAGCGATTTCCCAGATACGCAGTATTTT.

On this clonotype itself: One end of the junction is discordant with germline, which a read error may explain. The rearrangement links TRBV2 to TRBJ2-1, with unresolved D. Germline values: CDR1 SNHLY, CDR2 FYNNEI. The CDR3 consists of 13 residues. CDR3 coding DNA: TGTACCAGCAGCCTCAACCAAAACAATGAGCAGTTCTTC. As protein: CTSSLNQNNEQFF.